The T cell receptor beta chain described here comes from a study of a mutant IDH1 vaccine in newly diagnosed glioma. Study details: Prior therapy was radiotherapy, temozolomide, or both; most received both.

Time point: week 47, end of study. Every vaccine dose comprised 300 ug of mutant IDH1 20-mer peptide plus topical imiquimod. Here immunoSEQ multiplex PCR was the method, and the copy in TCRdb shows in-frame clones only, minus some. The sample lists 30,000 to 35,000 clones; around nine tenths were seen once. This clone was seen a handful of times. Its antigen is as yet unknown. CDR1 LNHDA and CDR2 SQIVND come from the germline V gene (reference sequence). The germline V and J ends were trimmed by 7 bases and 11 bases, with 15 bases remaining between them. This CDR3 spans 12 amino acids. The specimen was PBMCs, collected from a glioma patient whose treatment included an IDH1 peptide vaccine. The sequence was obtained from a woman aged 25 to 39 with glioma. The chain joins TRBV19 to TRBJ1-5; D ambiguous. CDR3 sequence reads: CASTASGRTQHF. The CDR3 coding sequence is TGTGCCAGTACCGCCTCGGGTCGCACCCAGCATTTT.